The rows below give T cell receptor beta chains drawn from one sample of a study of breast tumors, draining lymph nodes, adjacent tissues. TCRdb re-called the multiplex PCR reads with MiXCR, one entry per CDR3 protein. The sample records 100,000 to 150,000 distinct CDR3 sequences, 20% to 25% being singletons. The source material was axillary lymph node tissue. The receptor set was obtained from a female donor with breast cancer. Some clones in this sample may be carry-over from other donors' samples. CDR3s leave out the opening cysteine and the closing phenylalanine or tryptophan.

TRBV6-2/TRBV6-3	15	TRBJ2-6	ASSYSVGAPGANVLT
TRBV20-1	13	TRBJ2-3	SARARLGGTDTQY
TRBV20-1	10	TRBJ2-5	SASRLKETQY
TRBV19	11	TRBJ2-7	ASSIDLSWEQY
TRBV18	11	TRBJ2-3	ASSPSTTDTQY
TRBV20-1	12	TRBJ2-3	SASSRESTDTQY
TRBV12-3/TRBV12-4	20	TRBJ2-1	ASTFRTLQQGLAGGFGNEQF
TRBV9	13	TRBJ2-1	ASSVEGGSYNEQF
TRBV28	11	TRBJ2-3	ASTRQGTDTQY
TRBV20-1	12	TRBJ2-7	NAMVGANAYEQY
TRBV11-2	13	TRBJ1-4	ASTPSAAGGEKLF
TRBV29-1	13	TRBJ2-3	SVEELQTSTDTQY
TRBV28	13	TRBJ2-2	ASSLWGEGTGELF
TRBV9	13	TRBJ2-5	ASSVSGGGQETQY